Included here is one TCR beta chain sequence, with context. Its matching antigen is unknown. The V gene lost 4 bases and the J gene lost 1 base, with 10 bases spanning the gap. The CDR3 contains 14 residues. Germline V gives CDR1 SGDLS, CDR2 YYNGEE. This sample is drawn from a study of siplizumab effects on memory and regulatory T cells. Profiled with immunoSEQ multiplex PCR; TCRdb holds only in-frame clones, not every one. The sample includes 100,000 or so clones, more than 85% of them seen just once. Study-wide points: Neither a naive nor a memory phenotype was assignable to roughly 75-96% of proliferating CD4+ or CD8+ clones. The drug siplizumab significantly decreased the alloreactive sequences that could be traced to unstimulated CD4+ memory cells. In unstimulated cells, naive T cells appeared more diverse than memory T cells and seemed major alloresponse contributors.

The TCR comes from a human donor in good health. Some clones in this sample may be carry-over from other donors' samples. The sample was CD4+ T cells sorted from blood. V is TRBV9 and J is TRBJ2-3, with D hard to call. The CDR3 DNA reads TGTGCCAGCAGCAGACTCCTGGGCACAGATACGCAGTATTTT. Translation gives CASSRLLGTDTQYF.